The present T cell receptor beta chain was sequenced within a study of tumor-infiltrating lymphocytes in primary liver carcinoma. Study conclusions and caveats: With p = 0.039, the top-250-clone fraction in tumors significantly exceeded that in blood. Reduced overlap was seen in tumor-adjacent and tumor-blood pairs versus tumor region pairs.

With 500 ng total RNA as template and a constant-region primer, TCR beta cDNA was made. For TCR beta, libraries were produced by three nested multiplex PCR rounds using slightly modified ARM-PCR. The two initial PCR rounds, approximately 10 cycles each, used TRBV1-TRBV30 forward and C-beta reverse primers. Via MiXCR, TCRdb re-called the multiplex PCR reads, giving one row per CDR3 protein. Of 80,000 to 100,000 distinct CDR3 sequences in the sample, 55% to 75% are singletons; the top ten hold around 30%. For each extraction, RNA and DNA were obtained together from about 21-30 mg of unsorted bulk tissue. Concerning this clonotype itself: What it recognizes is unknown. Relative to the germline gene, one junction end is altered; a read error may explain this.

CDR1 and CDR2 (germline): SGHAT, FQNNGV. CDR3 length: 15 residues. The source material was tumor-adjacent normal liver tissue. The rearrangement joins TRBV11-2 to TRBJ2-7; D is uncertain. This sequence originates from a man in his forties or fifties with primary liver carcinoma and hepatitis B virus infection. The CDR3 sequence is CARSLSMGISYEQYF. CDR3 sequence (DNA): TGTGCCAGGAGCCTATCTATGGGAATATCCTACGAACAGTACTTC.